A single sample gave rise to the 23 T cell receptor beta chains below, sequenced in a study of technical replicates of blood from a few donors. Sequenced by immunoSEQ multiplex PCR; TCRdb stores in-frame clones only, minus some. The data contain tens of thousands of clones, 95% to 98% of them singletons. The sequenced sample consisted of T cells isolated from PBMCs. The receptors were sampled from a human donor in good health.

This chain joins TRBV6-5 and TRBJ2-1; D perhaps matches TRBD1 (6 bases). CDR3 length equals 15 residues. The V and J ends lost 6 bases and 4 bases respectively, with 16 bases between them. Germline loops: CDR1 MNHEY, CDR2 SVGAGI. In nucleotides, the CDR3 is TGTGCCAGCAGCGCTGACTGGGGGCTATACAATGAGCAGTTCTTC. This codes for CASSADWGLYNEQFF.

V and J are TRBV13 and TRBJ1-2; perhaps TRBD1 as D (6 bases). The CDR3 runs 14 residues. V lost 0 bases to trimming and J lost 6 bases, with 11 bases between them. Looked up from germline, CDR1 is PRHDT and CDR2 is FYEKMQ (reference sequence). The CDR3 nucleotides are TGTGCCAGCAGCTTAGGACAGGGACCCGATGGCTACACCTTC. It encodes CASSLGQGPDGYTF.

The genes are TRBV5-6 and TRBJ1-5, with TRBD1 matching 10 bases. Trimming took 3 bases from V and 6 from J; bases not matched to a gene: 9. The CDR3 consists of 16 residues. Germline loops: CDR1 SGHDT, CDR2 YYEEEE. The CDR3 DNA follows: TGTGCCAGCAGCTCCGGGACAGGGGAAGCGGGTCAGCCCCAGCATTTT. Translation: CASSSGTGEAGQPQHF. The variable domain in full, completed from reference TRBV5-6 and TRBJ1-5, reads DAGVTQSPTHLIKTRGQQVTLRCSPKSGHDTVSWYQQALGQGPQFIFQYYEEEERQRGNFPDRFSGHQFPNYSSELNVNALLLGDSALYLCASSSGTGEAGQPQHFGDGTRLSIL.

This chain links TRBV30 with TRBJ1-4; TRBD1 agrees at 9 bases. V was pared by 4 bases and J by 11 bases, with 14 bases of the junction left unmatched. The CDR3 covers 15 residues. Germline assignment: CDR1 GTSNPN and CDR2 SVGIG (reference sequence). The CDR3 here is CAWKQGGTGKGKLFF. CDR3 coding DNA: TGTGCCTGGAAGCAGGGGGGGACAGGGAAGGGGAAACTGTTTTTT.

For the CDR3, the DNA is TGTGCCAGCAGTTTCCTGGGGGGTTATCAGCCCCAGCATTTT. Residues: CASSFLGGYQPQHF. V is TRBV28 and J is TRBJ1-5; the D gene is possibly TRBD1 (5 bases). CDR3 length: 14 residues. Between the trimmed V and J ends, which lost 3 bases and 5 bases, there was a span of 11 bases. The germline CDR1 and CDR2 sequences are MDHEN and SYDVKM.

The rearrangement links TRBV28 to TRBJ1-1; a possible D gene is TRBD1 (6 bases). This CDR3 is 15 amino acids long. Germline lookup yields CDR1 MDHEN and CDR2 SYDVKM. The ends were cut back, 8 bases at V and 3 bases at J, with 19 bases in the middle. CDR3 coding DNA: TGTGCCAGCCCATCCCTCACAGGGACGGACACTGAAGCTTTCTTT. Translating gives CASPSLTGTDTEAFF.

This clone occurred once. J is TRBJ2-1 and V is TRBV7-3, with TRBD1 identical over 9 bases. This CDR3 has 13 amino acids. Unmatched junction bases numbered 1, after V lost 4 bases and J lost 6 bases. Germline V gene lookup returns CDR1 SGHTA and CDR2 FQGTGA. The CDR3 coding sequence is TGTGCCAGCAGCTCGACAGGGGGCAATGAGCAGTTCTTC. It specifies CASSSTGGNEQFF.

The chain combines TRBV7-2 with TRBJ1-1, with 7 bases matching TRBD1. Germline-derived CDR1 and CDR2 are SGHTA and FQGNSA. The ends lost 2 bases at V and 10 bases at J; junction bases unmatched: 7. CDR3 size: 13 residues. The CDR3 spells CASSLSEGARAFF. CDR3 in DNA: TGTGCCAGCAGCTTATCGGAGGGGGCGCGAGCTTTCTTT.

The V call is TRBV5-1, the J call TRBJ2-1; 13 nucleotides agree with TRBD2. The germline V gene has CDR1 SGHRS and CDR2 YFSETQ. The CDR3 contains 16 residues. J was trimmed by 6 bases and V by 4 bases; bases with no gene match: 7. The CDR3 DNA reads TGCGCCAGCAGCGGAACCTGGACTAGCGGGAGCAATGAGCAGTTCTTC. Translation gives CASSGTWTSGSNEQFF.

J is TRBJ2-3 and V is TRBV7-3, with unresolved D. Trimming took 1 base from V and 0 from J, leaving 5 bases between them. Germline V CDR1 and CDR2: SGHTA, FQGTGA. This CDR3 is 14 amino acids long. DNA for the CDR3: TGTGCCAGCAGCTTAAGGCCGAGCACAGATACGCAGTATTTT. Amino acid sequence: CASSLRPSTDTQYF.

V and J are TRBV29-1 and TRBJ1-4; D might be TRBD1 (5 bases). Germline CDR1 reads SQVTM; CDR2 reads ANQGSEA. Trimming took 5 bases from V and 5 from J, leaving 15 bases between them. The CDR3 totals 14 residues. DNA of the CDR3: TGCAGCGTTAGCACCGGGGGGGGGAATGAAAAACTGTTTTTT. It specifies CSVSTGGGNEKLFF.

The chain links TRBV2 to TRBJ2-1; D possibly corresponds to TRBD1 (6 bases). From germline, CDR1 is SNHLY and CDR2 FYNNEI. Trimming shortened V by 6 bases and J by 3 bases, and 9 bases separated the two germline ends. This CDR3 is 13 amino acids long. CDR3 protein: CASRGGFYNEQFF. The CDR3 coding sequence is TGTGCCAGCAGAGGGGGTTTCTACAATGAGCAGTTCTTC.

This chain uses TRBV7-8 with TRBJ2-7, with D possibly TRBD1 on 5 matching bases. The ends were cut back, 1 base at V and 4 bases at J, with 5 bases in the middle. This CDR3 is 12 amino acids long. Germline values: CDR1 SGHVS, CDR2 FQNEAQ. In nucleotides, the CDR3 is TGTGCCAGCAGCTTAGGACAGTACGAGCAGTACTTC. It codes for CASSLGQYEQYF.

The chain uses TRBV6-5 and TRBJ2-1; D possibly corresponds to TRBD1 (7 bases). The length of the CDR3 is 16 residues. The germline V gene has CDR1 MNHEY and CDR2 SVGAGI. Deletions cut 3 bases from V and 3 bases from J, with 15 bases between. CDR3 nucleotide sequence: TGTGCCAGCAGTTATTCAGGGGGAGGCCTCTACAATGAGCAGTTCTTC. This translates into CASSYSGGGLYNEQFF.

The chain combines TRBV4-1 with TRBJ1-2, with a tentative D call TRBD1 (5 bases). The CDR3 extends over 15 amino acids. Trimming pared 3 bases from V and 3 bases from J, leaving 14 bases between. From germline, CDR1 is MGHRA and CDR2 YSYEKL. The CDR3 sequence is CASSQAPGGDYGYTF. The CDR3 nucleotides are TGCGCCAGCAGCCAGGCCCCCGGAGGGGACTATGGCTACACCTTC.

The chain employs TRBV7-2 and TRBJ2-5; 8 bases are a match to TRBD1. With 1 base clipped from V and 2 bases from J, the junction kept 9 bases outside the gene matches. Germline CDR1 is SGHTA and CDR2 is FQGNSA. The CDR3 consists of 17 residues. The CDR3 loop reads CASSLGSGTGGQETQYF. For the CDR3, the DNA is TGTGCCAGCAGCTTAGGCTCGGGGACAGGAGGACAAGAGACCCAGTACTTC.

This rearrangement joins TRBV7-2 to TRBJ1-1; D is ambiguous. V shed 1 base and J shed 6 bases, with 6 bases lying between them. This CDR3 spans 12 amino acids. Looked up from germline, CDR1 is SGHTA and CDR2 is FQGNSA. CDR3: CASSLGSAEAFF. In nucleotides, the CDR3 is TGTGCCAGCAGCTTAGGGTCAGCTGAAGCTTTCTTT.

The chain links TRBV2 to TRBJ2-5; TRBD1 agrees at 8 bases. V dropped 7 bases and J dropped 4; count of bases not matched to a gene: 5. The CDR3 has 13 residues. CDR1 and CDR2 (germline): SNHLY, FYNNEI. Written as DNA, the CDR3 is TGTGCCAGCACCCTGACAGGGGCAGAGACCCAGTACTTC. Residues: CASTLTGAETQYF.

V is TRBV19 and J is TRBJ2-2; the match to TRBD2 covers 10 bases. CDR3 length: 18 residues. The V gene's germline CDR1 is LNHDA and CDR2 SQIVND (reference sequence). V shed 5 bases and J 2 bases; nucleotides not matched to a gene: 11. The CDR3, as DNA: TGTGCCAGTAGTTATCTAGCGGGAGCCTACTTAAACACCGGGGAGCTGTTTTTT. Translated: CASSYLAGAYLNTGELFF.

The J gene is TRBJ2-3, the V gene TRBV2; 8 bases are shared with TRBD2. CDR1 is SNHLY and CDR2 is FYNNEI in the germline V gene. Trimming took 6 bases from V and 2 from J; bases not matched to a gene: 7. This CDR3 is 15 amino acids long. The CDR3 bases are TGTGCCAGCAGGGTACTAGCGGTCCTCACAGATACGCAGTATTTT. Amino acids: CASRVLAVLTDTQYF.

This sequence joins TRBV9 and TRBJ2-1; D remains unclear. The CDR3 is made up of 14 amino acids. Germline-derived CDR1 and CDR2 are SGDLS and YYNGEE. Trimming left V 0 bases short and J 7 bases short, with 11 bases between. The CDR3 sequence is CASSVVGAWNEQFF. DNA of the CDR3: TGTGCCAGCAGCGTAGTAGGAGCGTGGAATGAGCAGTTCTTC.

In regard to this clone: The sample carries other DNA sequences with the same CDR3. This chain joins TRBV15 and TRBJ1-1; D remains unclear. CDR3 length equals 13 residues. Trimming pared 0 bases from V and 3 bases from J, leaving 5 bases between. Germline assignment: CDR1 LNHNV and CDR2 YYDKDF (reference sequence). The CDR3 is CATSRDLDTEAFF. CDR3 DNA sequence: TGTGCCACCAGCAGAGATCTCGACACTGAAGCTTTCTTT.

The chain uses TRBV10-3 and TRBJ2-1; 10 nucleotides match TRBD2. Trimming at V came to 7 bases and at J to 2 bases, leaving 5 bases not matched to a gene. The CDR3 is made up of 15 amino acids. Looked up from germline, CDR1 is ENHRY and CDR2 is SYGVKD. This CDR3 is CAITPGLATYNEQFF. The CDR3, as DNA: TGTGCCATCACTCCGGGACTAGCGACCTACAATGAGCAGTTCTTC.